This T cell receptor beta chain stems from a study of cytomegalovirus exposure and HLA in healthy donors. The protocol was immunoSEQ multiplex PCR, while the TCRdb copy is restricted to in-frame clones and leaves out a portion. Among some 180,000 clones listed, about 81% were seen once. From germline, CDR1 is KGHSH and CDR2 LQKENI. The ends were cut back, 2 bases at V and 1 base at J, with 9 bases in the middle. This CDR3 is built from 14 residues. The chain employs TRBV18 and TRBJ2-7; a weak D match, TRBD1 (5 bases). This TCR was recovered from a woman between 25 and 40 years old in good health and CMV-seronegative. Sequencing used PBMCs. CDR3 coding DNA: TGTGCCAGCTCACCAGTGAGACAGTCCTACGAGCAGTACTTC. Protein: CASSPVRQSYEQYF.